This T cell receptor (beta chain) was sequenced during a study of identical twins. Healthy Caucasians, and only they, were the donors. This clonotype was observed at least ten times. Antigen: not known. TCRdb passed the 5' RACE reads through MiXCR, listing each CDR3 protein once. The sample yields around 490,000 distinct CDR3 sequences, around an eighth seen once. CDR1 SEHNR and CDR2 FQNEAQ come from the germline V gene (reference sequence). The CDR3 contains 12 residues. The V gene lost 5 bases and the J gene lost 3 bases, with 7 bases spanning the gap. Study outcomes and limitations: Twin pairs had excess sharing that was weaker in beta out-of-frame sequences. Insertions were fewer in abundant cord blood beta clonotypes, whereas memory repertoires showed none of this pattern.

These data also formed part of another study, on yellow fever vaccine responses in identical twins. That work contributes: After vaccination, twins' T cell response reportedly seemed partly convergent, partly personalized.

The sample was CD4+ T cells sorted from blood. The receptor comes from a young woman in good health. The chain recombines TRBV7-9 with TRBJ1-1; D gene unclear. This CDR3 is CASSPRDTEAFF. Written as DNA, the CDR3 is TGTGCCAGCAGCCCCCGGGACACTGAAGCTTTCTTT.